This TCR beta chain was observed in a study of CD8 T cells in ankylosing spondylitis. Germline V gene lookup returns CDR1 SGHRS and CDR2 YFSETQ. V lost 3 bases to trimming and J lost 4 bases, with 10 bases between them. This CDR3 contains 13 residues. Findings and limits, study-wide: There were earlier reports of some motif variants in reactive arthritis synovial fluid and blood. Seemingly characteristic of ankylosing spondylitis blood was a TCR beta motif consisting of eight highly homologous variants.

This clonotype was counted ten times or more. Its antigen remains unknown. MiXCR was run by TCRdb on the 5' RACE reads, yielding one entry per CDR3 protein. The table has 500,000 to 550,000 distinct CDR3 sequences, roughly an eighth seen once. The sequence was obtained from a male donor with ankylosing spondylitis. The specimen was blood, either unsorted or a sorted T cell fraction (not recorded which). The chain links TRBV5-1 to TRBJ2-5; unclear D gene. CDR3 residues: CASSSSPTETQYF. In DNA form, the CDR3 reads TGCGCCAGCAGCTCGTCCCCGACAGAGACCCAGTACTTC.